The clone carrying this T cell receptor beta chain was counted ten times or more. The data are from a study of T cell repertoires in cytomegalovirus infection. Using its own MiXCR run on the reads, TCRdb lists one record per CDR3 protein. Of under 250,000 distinct CDR3 sequences in the sample, 10% to 15% were seen once. Trimming took 5 bases from V and 3 from J; bases not matched to a gene: 2. CDR1 is LGHNT, CDR2 FRNRAP, per germline. This CDR3 spans 13 amino acids. The chain links TRBV12-5 to TRBJ1-1; 8 nucleotides match TRBD1. Sequencing was done on a sample of PBMCs. The TCR comes from a human donor in good health (CMV status not recorded). Some clones in this sample may be carry-over from other donors' samples. CDR3 in DNA: TGTGCTAGTGGTCGGGACAGGTACACTGAAGCTTTCTTT. Protein sequence: CASGRDRYTEAFF.